The T cell receptor beta chain under discussion was sequenced for a study of cytotoxic CD8 clonotypes in ibrutinib-treated CLL. This CDR3 is built from 18 residues. Germline lookup yields CDR1 MRHNA and CDR2 SNTAGT. V trimming: 0 bases; J trimming: 7 bases; junction bases outside the gene matches: 13. The data were produced by immunoSEQ multiplex PCR, yet TCRdb's version contains in-frame clones alone and is incomplete. The sample shows around 310,000 clones, 80% of them seen only once. V is TRBV6-4 and J is TRBJ2-1; 9 nucleotides line up with TRBD2. The material was PBMCs, obtained before ibrutinib treatment. The TCR comes from a human donor with chronic lymphocytic leukemia. The CDR3 DNA reads as TGTGCCAGCAGTGACTCGAACGCGGGAGGGCCAAGGAAGAATGAGCAGTTCTTC. Its protein product is CASSDSNAGGPRKNEQFF.